What follows describes a single T cell receptor beta chain. Its antigen remains unidentified. No much larger clone exists at a distance of one base, and base qualities are not known. TCRbeta CDR3 regions were amplified from genomic DNA by means of the immunoSEQ Assay, a bias-controlled multiplex PCR. The authors' analysis ran thus. The number of nucleated cells in each sample was estimated by amplification of reference gene primers within the assay. To quantify the absolute abundance of each unique TCRbeta CDR3 rearrangement, sequence reads were collapsed and filtered. Productive Simpson clonality was computed per sample as the square root of Simpson's diversity index over productive rearrangements. The table was pulled from immuneACCESS by TCRdb, which kept in-frame rearrangements only. Such tables lose some clones; where checked, under half of the loss comes from unresolved V genes, and the rest has no known cause. V, J and clone size are taken as reported in that table, and D and trimming were inferred from the DNA itself. This sample lists 300,000 to 400,000 clones; 91% were detected once. Of the sample, roughly 3% is held by the ten largest clones.

The sample originates from a study of blood T cell repertoires in COVID-19 (dated by TCRdb to the early 2020s). Notes on the research overall: Collaborator samples came from the United States, Italy and Spain and covered acute and convalescent phases of COVID-19. The prospective study material was composed of cDNA or gDNA derived from T cells, B-cell-depleted T cells, or PBMCs. The dataset comprised deeply sampled blood TCRbeta repertoires from subjects exposed to, actively infected with, or recovered from COVID-19. A freely available public database, intended as a resource for researchers studying the immune response to SARS-CoV-2, is where the repertoires were released. Samples were obtained from the ongoing ImmuneRACE study (first 160 participants) and from about 1,300 subjects provided by 6 global collaborators. Nearly every sample came with metadata listing a de-identified subject ID, COVID-19 status, age in years and sex. Where HLA class I and class II types were available, the types were taken from metadata supplied by the sample provider, not from assay-based typing.

Overall results and qualifications from the work: How much clinical and demographic metadata was included differed by source and by participant, and the metadata was provided uncurated.

Another Seattle source contributed samples from volunteer blood donors who had recovered from COVID-19. Each collaborating institution followed its own protocols to collect whole blood in K2EDTA tubes. Collaborator samples were shipped for TCRbeta analysis as frozen whole blood, isolated PBMCs, or DNA extracted from either sample type. The specimen was peripheral blood. This TCR derives from a young woman who had recovered from COVID-19.

The DNA sequence is TGTGCCAGCAGCAACCGATCAGGGACAGGGACCGTCACAGATACGCAGTATTTT. It translates to CASSNRSGTGTVTDTQYF. The chain is made from TRBV21-1 and TRBJ2-3; TRBD1 reflects the table's D call only, with no check against the DNA. TRBV21-1 is recorded as a pseudogene. There are 18 amino acids in the CDR3, from cysteine to phenylalanine inclusive. The retained sequence is limited to the CDR3, 54 bases, with the frame set at the first base.